This T cell receptor beta chain came from a study of early T cells in non-severe SARS-CoV-2 infection. Overall study context: From unsorted whole blood, bulk RNA was sequenced, and the chains remained unpaired.

Attachment of unique molecular identifiers to individual cDNA molecules was performed. MiXCR, applied by TCRdb to the 5' RACE reads, yields one record per CDR3 protein. The table includes 70,000 to 90,000 distinct CDR3 sequences, 15% detected once. CDR3 length: 16 amino acids. The V gene's germline CDR1 is MDHEN and CDR2 SYDVKM. Trimming shortened V by 2 bases and J by 8 bases, and 19 bases separated the two germline ends. This rearrangement joins TRBV28 to TRBJ2-1; D is ambiguous. Sequencing was carried out using whole blood. This receptor was obtained from an adult who was a healthcare worker with PCR-confirmed SARS-CoV-2 infection or an uninfected control (not recorded which). The CDR3 DNA reads TGTGCCAGCAGTTTACCCCCCGAAGTAGGACGGGATGAGCAGTTCTTC. It codes for CASSLPPEVGRDEQFF.